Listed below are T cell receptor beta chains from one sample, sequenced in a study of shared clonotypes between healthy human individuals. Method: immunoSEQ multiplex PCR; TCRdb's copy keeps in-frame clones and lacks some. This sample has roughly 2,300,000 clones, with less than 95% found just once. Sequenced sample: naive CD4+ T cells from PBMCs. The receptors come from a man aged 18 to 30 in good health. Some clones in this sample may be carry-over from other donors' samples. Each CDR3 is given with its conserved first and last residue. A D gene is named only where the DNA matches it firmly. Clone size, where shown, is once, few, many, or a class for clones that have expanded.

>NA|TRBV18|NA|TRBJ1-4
TGTGCCAGCTCACAGCAGCAGGGATTCGAGGAAAAACTGTTTTTT
CASSQQQGFEEKLFF
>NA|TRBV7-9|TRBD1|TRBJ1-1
TGTGCCAGCAGCAAAGGACAGGGTTACACTGAAGCTTTCTTT
CASSKGQGYTEAFF
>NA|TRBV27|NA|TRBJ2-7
TGTGCCAGCAGTTTACTTGGACGGGATTACGAGCAGTACTTC
CASSLLGRDYEQYF
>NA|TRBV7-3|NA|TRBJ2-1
TGTGCCAGCAGCTTAAGTCTCCCTTCCTCCTACAATGAGCAGTTCTTC
CASSLSLPSSYNEQFF
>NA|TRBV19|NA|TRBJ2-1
TGTGCCAGTACCTCCCCCGAGGGTATCTACAATGAGCAGTTCTTC
CASTSPEGIYNEQFF
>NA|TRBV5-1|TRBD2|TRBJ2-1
TGCGCCAGCAGCTGGAGACTAGCGGGGCCGGTGGATGAGCAGTTCTTC
CASSWRLAGPVDEQFF
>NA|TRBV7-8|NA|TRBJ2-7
TGTGCCAGCAGCTTAGTAGAGAGCTCCTACGAGCAGTACTTC
CASSLVESSYEQYF
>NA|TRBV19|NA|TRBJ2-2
TGTGCCAGTAGGGTTAGCACCGGGGAGCTGTTTTTT
CASRVSTGELFF
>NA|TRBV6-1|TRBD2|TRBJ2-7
TGTGCCAGCAAAACGCCGGGACTAGCCTACGAGCAGTACTTC
CASKTPGLAYEQYF
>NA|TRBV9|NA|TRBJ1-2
TGTGCCAGCAGCGTAGACGAATATGGCTACACCTTC
CASSVDEYGYTF
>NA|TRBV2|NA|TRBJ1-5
TGTGCCAGCCGATACGAGGGCAATCAGCCCCAGCATTTT
CASRYEGNQPQHF
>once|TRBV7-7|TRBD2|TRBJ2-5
TGTGCCAGCAGCTTAGCACTAGCGGGAGGGCAAGAGACCCAGTACTTC
CASSLALAGGQETQYF
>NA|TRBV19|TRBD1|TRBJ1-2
TGTGCCAGTAGTATCTCGGACAGGGGATATGGCTACACCTTC
CASSISDRGYGYTF
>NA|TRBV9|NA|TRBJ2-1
TGTGCCAGCAGCGTAGGGATAACTAGTGGTGGATTGAATGAGCAGTTCTTC
CASSVGITSGGLNEQFF
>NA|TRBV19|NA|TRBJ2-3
TGTGCCAGTAAGAGGGGGCTAGCGGGAGATACGCAGTATTTT
CASKRGLAGDTQYF
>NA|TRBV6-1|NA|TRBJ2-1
TGTGCCAGCAGTGCCCTCCGGGCGGGGATCTACAATGAGCAGTTCTTC
CASSALRAGIYNEQFF
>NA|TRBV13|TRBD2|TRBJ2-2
TGTGCCAGCAGCTATCCGGGGGTAGCGGGGGGTCCGACCGGGGAGCTGTTTTTT
CASSYPGVAGGPTGELFF
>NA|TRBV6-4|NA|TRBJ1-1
TGTGCCAGCAGTGCCACTCGGGGGGGGGACACCCACACTGAAGCTTTCTTT
CASSATRGGDTHTEAFF
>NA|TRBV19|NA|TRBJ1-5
TGTGCCAGTAGTATTTTGGTCCCCCCCATTCAGCCCCAGCATTTT
CASSILVPPIQPQHF
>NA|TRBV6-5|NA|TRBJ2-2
TGTGCCAGCAGTTACGGTCGACATCCTAACACCGGGGAGCTGTTTTTT
CASSYGRHPNTGELFF
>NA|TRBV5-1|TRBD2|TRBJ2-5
TGCGCCAGCAGCCGGGGACTAGCGGGACGCTTTGGAGAGACCCAGTACTTC
CASSRGLAGRFGETQYF
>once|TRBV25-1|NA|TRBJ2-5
TGTGCCGAGCCCTACTCCCAAGAGACCCAGTACTTC
CAEPYSQETQYF
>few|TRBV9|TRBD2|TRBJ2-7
TGTGCCAGCAGCGTAGGGGCTAGCGGGAGCTACGAGCAGTACTTC
CASSVGASGSYEQYF
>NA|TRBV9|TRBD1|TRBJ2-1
TGTGCCAGCAGCGTAGGAGACAGGGGCTATGAGCAGTTCTTC
CASSVGDRGYEQFF
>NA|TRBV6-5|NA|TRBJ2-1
TGTGCCAGCGCAGTGAGTTCCTACAATGAGCAGTTCTTC
CASAVSSYNEQFF
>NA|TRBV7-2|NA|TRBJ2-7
TGTGCCAGCAGCTCCCTTTTTATACAGACGACTAACGAGCAGTACTTC
CASSSLFIQTTNEQYF
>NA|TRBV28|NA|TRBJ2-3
TGTGCCAGCAGTTTAAGGGGTACGCAGTATTTT
CASSLRGTQYF
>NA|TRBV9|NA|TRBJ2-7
TGTGCCAGCAGCGTAGTTGGGTCTGGGGGGGAGCAGTACTTC
CASSVVGSGGEQYF
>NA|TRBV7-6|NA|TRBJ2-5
TGTGCCAGCAGTTCCCGGGCGGAGACCCAGTACTTC
CASSSRAETQYF
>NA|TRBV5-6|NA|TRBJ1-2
TGTGCCAGCAGCTTGGTCGTCAGCCTAAACTATGGCTACACCTTC
CASSLVVSLNYGYTF
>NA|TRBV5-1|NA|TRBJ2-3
TGCGCCAGCAGCCCGCCGACTAGTGCAGATACGCAGTATTTT
CASSPPTSADTQYF
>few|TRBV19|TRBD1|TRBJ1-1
TGTGCCAGTACCCAAGACAGGGACACTGAAGCTTTCTTT
CASTQDRDTEAFF
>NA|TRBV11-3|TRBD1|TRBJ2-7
TGTGCCAGCAGCCCTGGGACAGGGACGAGGTACGAGCAGTACTTC
CASSPGTGTRYEQYF
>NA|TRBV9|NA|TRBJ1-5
TGTGCCAGCAGCCCTACCTCCAACACCAATCAGCCCCAGCATTTT
CASSPTSNTNQPQHF
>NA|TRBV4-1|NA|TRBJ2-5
TGCGCCAGCAGCCAATCCCAGTACCAAGAGACCCAGTACTTC
CASSQSQYQETQYF
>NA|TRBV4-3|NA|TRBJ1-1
TGCGCCAGCAGCCAACGTGACGGGGCCAACACTGAAGCTTTCTTT
CASSQRDGANTEAFF
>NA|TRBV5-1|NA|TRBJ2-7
TGCGCCAGCAGCGAGGACGTGGGAGACTCCTACGAGCAGTACTTC
CASSEDVGDSYEQYF
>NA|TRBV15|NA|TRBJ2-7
TGTGCCACCAGCAGAGCAACAGGATACGAGCAGTACTTC
CATSRATGYEQYF
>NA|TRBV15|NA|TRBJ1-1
TGTGCCACCAGCAGACAACTAGGGAGGGGTGGAACTGAAGCTTTCTTT
CATSRQLGRGGTEAFF
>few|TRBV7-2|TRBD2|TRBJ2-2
TGTGCCAGCAGCACTCGCGGGAGTCTAAACACCGGGGAGCTGTTTTTT
CASSTRGSLNTGELFF
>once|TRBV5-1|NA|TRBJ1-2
TGCGCCAGCAGCTCCCCCCTGGGTTCCTACAGCTACACCTTC
CASSSPLGSYSYTF
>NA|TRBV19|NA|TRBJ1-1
TGTGCCAGTAGTATTCGGCAGTGGGCTGAAGCTTTCTTT
CASSIRQWAEAFF
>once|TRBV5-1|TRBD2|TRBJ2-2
TGCGCCAGCAGCTTGGTGGTAGCGGGTAATACCGGGGAGCTGTTTTTT
CASSLVVAGNTGELFF
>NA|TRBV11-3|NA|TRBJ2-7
TGTGCCAGCAGCAGGGGGGAGCCCTACGAGCAGTACTTC
CASSRGEPYEQYF
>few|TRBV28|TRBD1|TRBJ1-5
TGTGCCACGGGACAGGGAGGCAATCAGCCCCAGCATTTT
CATGQGGNQPQHF
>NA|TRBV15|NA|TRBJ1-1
TGTGCCACCAGCAGAGATCAATGGGGGTACTCAGAAGCTTTCTTT
CATSRDQWGYSEAFF
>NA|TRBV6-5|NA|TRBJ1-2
TGTGCCAGCAGTCCCGCTGGGTTCTATGGCTACACCTTC
CASSPAGFYGYTF
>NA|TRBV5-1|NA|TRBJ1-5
TGCGCCAGCAGCTTGGCGGACAGCAGCAATCAGCCCCAGCATTTT
CASSLADSSNQPQHF
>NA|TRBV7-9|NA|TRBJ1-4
TGTGCCAGCAGCTCCGGGGCTAATGAAAAACTGTTTTTT
CASSSGANEKLFF
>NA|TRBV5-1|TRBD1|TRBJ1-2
TGCGCCAGCAGCTTCTTTCCGGGACAGGGCTACTATGGCTACACCTTC
CASSFFPGQGYYGYTF